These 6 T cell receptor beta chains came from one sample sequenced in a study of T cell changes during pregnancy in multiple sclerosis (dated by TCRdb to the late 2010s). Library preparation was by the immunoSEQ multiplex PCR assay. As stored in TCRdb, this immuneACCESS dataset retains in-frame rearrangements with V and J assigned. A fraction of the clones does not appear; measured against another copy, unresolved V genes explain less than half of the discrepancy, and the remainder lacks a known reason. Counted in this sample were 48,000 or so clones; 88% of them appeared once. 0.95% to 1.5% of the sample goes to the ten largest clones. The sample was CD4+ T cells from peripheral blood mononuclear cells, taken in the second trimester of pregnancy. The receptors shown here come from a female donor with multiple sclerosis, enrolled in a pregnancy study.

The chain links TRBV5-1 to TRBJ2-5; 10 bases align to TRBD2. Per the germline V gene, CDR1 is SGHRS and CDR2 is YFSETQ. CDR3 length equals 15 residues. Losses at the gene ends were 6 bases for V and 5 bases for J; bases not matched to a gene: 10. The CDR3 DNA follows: TGCGCCAGCACCACTACAGCGGGAGGGGGGGAGACCCAGTACTTC. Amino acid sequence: CASTTTAGGGETQYF.

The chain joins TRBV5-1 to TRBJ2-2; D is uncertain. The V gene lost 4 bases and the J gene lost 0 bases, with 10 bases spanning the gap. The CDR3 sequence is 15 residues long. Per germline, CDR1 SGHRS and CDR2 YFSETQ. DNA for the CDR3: TGCGCCAGCAGCGGGCAACAGCCGAACACCGGGGAGCTGTTTTTT. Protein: CASSGQQPNTGELFF.

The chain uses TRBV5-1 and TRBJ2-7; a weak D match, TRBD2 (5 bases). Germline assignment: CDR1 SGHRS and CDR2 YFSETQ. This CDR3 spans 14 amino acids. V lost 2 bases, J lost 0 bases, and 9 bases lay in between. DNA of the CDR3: TGCGCCAGCAGCTTTAGCGCTGACTCCTACGAGCAGTACTTC. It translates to CASSFSADSYEQYF.

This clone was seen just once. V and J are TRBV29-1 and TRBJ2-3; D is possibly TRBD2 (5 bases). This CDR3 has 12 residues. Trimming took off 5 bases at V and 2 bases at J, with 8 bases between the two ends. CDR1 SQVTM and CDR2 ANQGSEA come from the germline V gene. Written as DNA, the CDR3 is TGCAGCGTTTACCGGGACACAGATACGCAGTATTTT. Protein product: CSVYRDTDTQYF.

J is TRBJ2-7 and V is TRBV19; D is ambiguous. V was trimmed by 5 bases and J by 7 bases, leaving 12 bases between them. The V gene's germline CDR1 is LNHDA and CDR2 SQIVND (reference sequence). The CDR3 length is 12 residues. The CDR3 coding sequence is TGTGCCAGTAGTGAGCCGGGTTTGGAGCAGTACTTC. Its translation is CASSEPGLEQYF.

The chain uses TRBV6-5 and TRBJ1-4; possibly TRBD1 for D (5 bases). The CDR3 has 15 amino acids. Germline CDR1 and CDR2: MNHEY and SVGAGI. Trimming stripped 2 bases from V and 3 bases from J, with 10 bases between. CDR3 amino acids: CASSYRWGSNEKLFF. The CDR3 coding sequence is TGTGCCAGCAGTTACCGGTGGGGCTCTAATGAAAAACTGTTTTTT.